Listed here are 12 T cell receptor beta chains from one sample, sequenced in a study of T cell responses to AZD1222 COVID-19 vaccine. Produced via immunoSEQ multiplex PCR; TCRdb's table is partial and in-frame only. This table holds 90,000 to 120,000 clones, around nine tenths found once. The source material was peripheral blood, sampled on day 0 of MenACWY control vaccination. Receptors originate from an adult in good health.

The DNA of the CDR3 is TGTGCCAGCAGCCAAGAGATCCGGAGGGGGCTCCACAATGAGCAGTTCTTC. The encoded protein is CASSQEIRRGLHNEQFF. The rearrangement links TRBV4-2 to TRBJ2-1; weak D call: TRBD1 (7 bases). This CDR3 has 17 residues. Trimming took off 0 bases at V and 5 bases at J, with 17 bases between the two ends. Germline-derived CDR1 and CDR2 are LGHNA and YNFKEQ.

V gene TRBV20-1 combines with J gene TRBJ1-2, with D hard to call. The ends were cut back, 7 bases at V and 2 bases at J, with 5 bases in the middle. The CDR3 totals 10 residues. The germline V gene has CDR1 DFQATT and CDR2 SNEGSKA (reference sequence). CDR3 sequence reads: CSGVNYGYTF. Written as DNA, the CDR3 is TGCAGTGGGGTCAACTATGGCTACACCTTC.

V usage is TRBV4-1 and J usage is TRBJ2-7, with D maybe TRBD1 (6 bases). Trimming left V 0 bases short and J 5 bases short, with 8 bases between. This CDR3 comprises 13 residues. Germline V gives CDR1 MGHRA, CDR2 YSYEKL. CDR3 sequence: CASSQEAGDEQYF. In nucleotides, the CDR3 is TGCGCCAGCAGCCAAGAAGCAGGGGACGAGCAGTACTTC.

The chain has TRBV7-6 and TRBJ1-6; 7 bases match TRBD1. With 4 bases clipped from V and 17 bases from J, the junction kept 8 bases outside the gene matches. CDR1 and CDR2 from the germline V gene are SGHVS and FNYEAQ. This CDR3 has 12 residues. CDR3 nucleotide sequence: TGTGCCAGCAGCTCAGGGGGGCCGACAGTCCACTTT. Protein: CASSSGGPTVHF. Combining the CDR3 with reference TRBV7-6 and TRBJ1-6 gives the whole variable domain GAGVSQSPRYKVTKRGQDVALRCDPISGHVSLYWYRQALGQGPEFLTYFNYEAQQDKSGLPNDRFSAERPEGSISTLTIQRTEQRDSAMYRCASSSGGPTVHFGNGTRLTVT.

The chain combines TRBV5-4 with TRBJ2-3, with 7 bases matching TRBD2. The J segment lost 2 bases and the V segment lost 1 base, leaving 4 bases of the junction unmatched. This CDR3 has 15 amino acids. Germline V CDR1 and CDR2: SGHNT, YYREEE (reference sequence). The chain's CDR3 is CASSLPGGLTDTQYF. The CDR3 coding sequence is TGTGCCAGCAGCTTGCCGGGGGGTCTCACAGATACGCAGTATTTT.

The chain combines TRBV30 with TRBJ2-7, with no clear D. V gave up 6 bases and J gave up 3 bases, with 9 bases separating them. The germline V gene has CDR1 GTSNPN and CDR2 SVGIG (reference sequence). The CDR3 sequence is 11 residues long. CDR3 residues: CACLRSYEQYF. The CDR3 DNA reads TGTGCCTGCCTGCGGAGCTACGAGCAGTACTTC.

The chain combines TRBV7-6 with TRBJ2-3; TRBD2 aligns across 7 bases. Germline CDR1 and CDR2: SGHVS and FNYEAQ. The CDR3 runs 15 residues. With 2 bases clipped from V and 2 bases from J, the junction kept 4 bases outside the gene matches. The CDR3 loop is CASSLLGGSTDTQYF. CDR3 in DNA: TGTGCCAGCAGCTTACTCGGGGGGTCCACAGATACGCAGTATTTT.

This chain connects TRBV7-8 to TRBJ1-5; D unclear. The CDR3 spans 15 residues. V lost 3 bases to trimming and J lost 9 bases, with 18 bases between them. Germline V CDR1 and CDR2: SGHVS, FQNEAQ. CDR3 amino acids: CASSLAGGFVWPQHF. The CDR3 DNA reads TGTGCCAGCAGCTTGGCAGGCGGGTTCGTTTGGCCCCAGCATTTT.

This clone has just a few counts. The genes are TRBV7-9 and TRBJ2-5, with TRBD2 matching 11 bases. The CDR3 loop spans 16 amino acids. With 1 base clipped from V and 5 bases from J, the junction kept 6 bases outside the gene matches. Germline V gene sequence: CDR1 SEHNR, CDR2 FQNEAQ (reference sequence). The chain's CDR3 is CASSLGSGGASETQYF. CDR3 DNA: TGTGCCAGCAGCTTAGGTAGCGGGGGGGCCTCGGAGACCCAGTACTTC.

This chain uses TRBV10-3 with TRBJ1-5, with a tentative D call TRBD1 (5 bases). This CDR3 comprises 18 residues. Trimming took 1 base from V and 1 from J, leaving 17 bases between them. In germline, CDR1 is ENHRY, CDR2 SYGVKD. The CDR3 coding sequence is TGTGCCATCAGTGAGTACGACAGTGGAGCGGGGAGCAATCAGCCCCAGCATTTT. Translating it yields CAISEYDSGAGSNQPQHF.

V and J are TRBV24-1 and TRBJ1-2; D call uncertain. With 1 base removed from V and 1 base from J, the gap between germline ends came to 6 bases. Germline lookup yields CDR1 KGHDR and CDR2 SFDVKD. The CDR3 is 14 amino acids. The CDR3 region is CATSDFRSNYGYTF. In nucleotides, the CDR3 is TGTGCCACCAGTGATTTCAGGAGTAACTATGGCTACACCTTC.

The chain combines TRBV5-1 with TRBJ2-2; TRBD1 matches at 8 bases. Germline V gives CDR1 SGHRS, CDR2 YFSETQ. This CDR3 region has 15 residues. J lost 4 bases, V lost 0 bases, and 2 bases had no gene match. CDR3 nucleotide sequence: TGCGCCAGCAGCTTGGGGACAGGGAGCACCGGGGAGCTGTTTTTT. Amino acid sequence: CASSLGTGSTGELFF.